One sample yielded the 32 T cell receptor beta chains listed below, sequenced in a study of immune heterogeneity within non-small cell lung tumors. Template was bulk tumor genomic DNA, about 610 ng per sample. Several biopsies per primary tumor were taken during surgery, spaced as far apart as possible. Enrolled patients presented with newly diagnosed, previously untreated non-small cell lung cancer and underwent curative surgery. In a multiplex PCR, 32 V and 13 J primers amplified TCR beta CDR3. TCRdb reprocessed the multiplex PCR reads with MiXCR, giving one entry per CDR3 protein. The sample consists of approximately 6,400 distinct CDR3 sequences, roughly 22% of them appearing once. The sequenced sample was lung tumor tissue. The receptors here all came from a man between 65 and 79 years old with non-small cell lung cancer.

CDR3 region: CASSRVPGDGYTF. DNA of the CDR3: TGTGCCAGCAGCCGAGTGCCAGGGGATGGCTACACCTTC. J is TRBJ1-2 and V is TRBV2, with D perhaps matching TRBD1 (6 bases). Looked up from germline, CDR1 is SNHLY and CDR2 is FYNNEI. V lost 6 bases and J lost 6, with 14 bases in between. The CDR3 runs 13 residues.

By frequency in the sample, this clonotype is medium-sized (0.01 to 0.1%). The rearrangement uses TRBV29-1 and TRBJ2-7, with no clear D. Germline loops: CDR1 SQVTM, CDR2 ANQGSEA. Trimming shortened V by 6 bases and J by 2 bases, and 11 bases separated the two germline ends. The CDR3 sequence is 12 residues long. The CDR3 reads CSVDMGTYEQYF. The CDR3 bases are TGCAGCGTCGACATGGGGACCTACGAGCAGTACTTC.

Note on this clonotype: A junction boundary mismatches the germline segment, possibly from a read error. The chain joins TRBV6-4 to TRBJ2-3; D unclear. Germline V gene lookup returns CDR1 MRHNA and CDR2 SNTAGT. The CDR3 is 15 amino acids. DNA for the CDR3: TGCGCCAGCAGTCATACTATGGCTAGCACAGATACGCAGTATTTT. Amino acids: CASSHTMASTDTQYF.

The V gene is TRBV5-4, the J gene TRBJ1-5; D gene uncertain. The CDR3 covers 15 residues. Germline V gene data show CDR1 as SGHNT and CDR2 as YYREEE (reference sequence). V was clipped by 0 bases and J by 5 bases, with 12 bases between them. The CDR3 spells CASSLDGSRDQPQHF. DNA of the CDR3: TGTGCCAGCAGCTTGGATGGGTCGAGGGATCAGCCCCAGCATTTT.

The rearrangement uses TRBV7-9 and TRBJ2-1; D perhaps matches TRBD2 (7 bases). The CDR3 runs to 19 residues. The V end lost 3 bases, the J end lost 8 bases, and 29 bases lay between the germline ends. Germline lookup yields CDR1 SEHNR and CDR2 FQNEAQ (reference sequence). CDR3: CASSFYRHTGKRGVDEQFF. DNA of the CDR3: TGTGCCAGCAGCTTCTACCGCCACACAGGGAAGCGGGGAGTGGATGAGCAGTTCTTC.

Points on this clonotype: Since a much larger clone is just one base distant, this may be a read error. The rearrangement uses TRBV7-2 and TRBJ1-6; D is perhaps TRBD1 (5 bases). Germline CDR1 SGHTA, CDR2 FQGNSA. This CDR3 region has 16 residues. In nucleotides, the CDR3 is TGTGCCAGCGGCTTAGTGGGGCACACCTATAATTCACCCCTCCACTTT. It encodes CASGLVGHTYNSPLHF.

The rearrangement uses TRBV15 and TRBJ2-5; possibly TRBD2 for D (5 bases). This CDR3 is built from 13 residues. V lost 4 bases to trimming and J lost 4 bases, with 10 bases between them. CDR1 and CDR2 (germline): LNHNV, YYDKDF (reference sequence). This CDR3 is CATSKIAGETQYF. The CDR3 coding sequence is TGTGCCACCAGCAAAATCGCGGGAGAGACCCAGTACTTC.

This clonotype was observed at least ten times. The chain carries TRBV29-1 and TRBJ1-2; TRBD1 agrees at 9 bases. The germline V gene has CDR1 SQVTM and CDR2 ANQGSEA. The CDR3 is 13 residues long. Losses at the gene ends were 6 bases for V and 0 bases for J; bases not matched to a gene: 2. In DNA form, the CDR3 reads TGCAGCGTCAGGGACAGGGCTAACTATGGCTACACCTTC. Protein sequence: CSVRDRANYGYTF.

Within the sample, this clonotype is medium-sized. CDR3 loop: CASSPTGSYRDMGYEQYF. CDR3 DNA: TGTGCCAGCAGTCCAACCGGCTCCTACCGGGACATGGGCTACGAGCAGTACTTC. The chain joins TRBV28 to TRBJ2-7, with a weak D call TRBD1 (6 bases). In germline, CDR1 is MDHEN, CDR2 SYDVKM. This CDR3 has 18 residues. V was cut by 5 bases and J by 3 bases, with 26 bases left in between.

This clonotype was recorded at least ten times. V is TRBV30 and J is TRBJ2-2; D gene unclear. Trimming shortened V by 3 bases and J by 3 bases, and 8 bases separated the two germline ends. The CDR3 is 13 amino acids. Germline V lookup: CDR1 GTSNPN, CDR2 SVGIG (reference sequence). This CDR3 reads CAWRGFYTGELFF. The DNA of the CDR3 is TGTGCCTGGAGGGGGTTTTACACCGGGGAGCTGTTTTTT.

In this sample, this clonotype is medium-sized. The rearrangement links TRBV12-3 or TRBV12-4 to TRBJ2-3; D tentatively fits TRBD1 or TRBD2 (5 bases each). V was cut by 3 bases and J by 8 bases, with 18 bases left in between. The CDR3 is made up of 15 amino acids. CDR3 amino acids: CASSFDPAVRGTQYF. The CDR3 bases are TGTGCCAGCAGTTTCGACCCGGCTGTGAGGGGTACGCAGTATTTT.

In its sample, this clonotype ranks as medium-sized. CDR3 nucleotide sequence: TGTGCCAGCAGTCCGACAGGGCGCTACGAGCAGTACTTC. As protein: CASSPTGRYEQYF. The chain combines TRBV12-3 or TRBV12-4 with TRBJ2-7; 7 nucleotides align to TRBD1. This CDR3 comprises 13 residues. The trim removed 5 bases at V and 3 bases at J, leaving 4 bases unmatched.

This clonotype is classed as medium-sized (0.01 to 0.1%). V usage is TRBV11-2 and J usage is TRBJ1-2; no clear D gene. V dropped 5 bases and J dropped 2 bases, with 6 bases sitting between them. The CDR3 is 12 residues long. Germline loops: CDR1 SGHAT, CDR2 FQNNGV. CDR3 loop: CASSRENYGYTF. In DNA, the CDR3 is TGTGCCAGCAGCAGGGAAAACTATGGCTACACCTTC.

The CDR3 sequence: CASSGGTGGAGNQPQHF. DNA of the CDR3: TGTGCCAGCAGTGGTGGGACAGGGGGCGCGGGGAATCAGCCCCAGCATTTT. V usage is TRBV6-1 and J usage is TRBJ1-5; 12 bases line up with TRBD1. Germline loops: CDR1 MNHNS, CDR2 SASEGT. V shed 4 bases and J 4 bases; nucleotides not matched to a gene: 8. This CDR3 spans 17 amino acids.

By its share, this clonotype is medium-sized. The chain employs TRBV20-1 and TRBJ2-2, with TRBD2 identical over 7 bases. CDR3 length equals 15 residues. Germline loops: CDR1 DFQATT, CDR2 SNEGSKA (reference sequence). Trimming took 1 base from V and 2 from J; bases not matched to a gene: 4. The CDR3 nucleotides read TGCAGTGCTAGAGGGTCTAGCGGAAACACCGGGGAGCTGTTTTTT. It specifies CSARGSSGNTGELFF.

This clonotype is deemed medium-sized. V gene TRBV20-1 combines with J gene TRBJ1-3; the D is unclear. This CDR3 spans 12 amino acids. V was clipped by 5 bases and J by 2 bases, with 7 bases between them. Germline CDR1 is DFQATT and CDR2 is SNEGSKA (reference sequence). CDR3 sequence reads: CSALIPGNTIYF. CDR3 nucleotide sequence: TGCAGTGCTCTAATCCCTGGAAACACCATATATTTT.

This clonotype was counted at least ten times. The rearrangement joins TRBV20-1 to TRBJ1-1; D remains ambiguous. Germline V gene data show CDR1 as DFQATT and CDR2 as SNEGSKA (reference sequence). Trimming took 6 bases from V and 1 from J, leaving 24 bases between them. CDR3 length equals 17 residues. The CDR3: CSARPSSWERANTEAFF. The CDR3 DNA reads TGCAGTGCCCGACCTAGTAGCTGGGAGAGGGCGAACACTGAAGCTTTCTTT.

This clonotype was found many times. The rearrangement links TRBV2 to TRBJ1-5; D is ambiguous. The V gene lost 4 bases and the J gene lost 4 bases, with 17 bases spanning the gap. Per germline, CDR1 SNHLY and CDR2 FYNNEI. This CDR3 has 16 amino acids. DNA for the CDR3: TGTGCCAGCAGTGCGTTAAAACGACGGAATAATCAGCCCCAGCATTTT. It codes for CASSALKRRNNQPQHF.

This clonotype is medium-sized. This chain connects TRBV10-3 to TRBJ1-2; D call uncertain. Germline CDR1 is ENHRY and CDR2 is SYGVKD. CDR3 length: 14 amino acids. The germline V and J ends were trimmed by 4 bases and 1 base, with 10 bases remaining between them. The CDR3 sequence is CAISAEQNNYGYTF. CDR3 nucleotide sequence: TGTGCCATCAGTGCCGAACAAAATAACTATGGCTACACCTTC.

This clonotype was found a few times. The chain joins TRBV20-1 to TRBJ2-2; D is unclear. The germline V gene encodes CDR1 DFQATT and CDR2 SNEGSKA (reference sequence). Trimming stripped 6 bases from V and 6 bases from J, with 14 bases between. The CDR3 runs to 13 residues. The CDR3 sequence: CSASRGLAGELFF. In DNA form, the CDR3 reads TGCAGTGCCTCACGTGGGCTCGCCGGGGAGCTGTTTTTT.

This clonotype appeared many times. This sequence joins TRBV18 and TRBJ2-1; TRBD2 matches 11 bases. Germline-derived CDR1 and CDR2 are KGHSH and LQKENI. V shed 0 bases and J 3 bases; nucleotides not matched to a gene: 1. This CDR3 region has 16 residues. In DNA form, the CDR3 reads TGTGCCAGCTCACCACCGCTAGCGGGGGGCTACAATGAGCAGTTCTTC. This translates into CASSPPLAGGYNEQFF.

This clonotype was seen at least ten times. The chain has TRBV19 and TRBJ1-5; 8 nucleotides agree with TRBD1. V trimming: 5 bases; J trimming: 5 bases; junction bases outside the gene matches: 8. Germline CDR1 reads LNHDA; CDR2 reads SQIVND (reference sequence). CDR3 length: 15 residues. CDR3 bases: TGTGCCAGTAGTTCCAGGGGGCGTATTGATCAGCCCCAGCATTTT. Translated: CASSSRGRIDQPQHF.

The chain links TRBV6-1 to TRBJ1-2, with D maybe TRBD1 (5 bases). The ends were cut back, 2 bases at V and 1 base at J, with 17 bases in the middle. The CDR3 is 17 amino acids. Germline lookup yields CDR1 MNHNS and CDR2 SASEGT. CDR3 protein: CASSELETASFNYGYTF. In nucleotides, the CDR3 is TGTGCCAGCAGTGAATTGGAGACAGCTTCTTTTAACTATGGCTACACCTTC.

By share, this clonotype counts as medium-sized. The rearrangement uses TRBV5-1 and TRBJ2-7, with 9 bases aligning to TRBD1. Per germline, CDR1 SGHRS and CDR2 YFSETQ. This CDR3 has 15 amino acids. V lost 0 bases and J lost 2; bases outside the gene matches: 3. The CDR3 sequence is CASSLGDRAPYEQYF. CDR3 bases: TGCGCCAGCAGCTTGGGGGACAGGGCCCCCTACGAGCAGTACTTC. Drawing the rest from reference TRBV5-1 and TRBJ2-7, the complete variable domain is KAGVTQTPRYLIKTRGQQVTLSCSPISGHRSVSWYQQTPGQGLQFLFEYFSETQRNKGNFPGRFSGRQFSNSRSEMNVSTLELGDSALYLCASSLGDRAPYEQYFGPGTRLTVT.

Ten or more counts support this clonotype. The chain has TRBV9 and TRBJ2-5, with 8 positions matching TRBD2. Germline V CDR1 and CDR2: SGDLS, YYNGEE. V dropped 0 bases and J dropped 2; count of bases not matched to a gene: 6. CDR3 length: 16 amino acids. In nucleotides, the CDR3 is TGTGCCAGCAGCGTAGGGAACGGGGGGGGGCAAGAGACCCAGTACTTC. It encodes CASSVGNGGGQETQYF. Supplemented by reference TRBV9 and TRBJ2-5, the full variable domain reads DSGVTQTPKHLITATGQRVTLRCSPRSGDLSVYWYQQSLDQGLQFLIQYYNGEERAKGNILERFSAQQFPDLHSELNLSSLELGDSALYFCASSVGNGGGQETQYFGPGTRLLVL.

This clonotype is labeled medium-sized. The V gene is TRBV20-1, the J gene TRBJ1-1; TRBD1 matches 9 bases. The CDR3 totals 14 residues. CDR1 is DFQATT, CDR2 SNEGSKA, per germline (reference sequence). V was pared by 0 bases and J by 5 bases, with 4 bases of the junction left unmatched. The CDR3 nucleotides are TGCAGTGCTAGAGATACAGGGGGCAGGACTGAAGCTTTCTTT. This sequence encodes CSARDTGGRTEAFF.

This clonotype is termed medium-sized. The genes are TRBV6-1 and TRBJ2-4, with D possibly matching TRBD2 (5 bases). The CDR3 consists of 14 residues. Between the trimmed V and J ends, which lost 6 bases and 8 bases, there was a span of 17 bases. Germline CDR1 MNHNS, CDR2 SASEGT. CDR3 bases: TGTGCCAGCAGCAATAGGCTAGCTCGAGACATTCAGTACTTC. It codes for CASSNRLARDIQYF.

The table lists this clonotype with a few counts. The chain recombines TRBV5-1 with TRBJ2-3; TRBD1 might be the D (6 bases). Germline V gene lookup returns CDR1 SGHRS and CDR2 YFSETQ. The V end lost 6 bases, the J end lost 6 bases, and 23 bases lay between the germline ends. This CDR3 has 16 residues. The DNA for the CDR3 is TGCGCCAGCACCATAGCCAGCTTGGGGGCAGCGGATACGCAGTATTTT. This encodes CASTIASLGAADTQYF.

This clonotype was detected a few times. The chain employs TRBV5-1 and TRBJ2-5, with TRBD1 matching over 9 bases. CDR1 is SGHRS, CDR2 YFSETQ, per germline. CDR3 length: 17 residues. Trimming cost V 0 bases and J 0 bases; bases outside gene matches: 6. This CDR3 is CASSLGTGGLYQETQYF. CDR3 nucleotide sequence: TGCGCCAGCAGCTTGGGAACAGGGGGCCTCTACCAAGAGACCCAGTACTTC. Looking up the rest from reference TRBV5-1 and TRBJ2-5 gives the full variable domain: KAGVTQTPRYLIKTRGQQVTLSCSPISGHRSVSWYQQTPGQGLQFLFEYFSETQRNKGNFPGRFSGRQFSNSRSEMNVSTLELGDSALYLCASSLGTGGLYQETQYFGPGTRLLVL.

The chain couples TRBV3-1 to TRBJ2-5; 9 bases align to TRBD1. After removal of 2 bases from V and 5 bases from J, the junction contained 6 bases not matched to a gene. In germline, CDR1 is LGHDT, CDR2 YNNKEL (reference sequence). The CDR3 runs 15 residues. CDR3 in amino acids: CASSQNRGQGETQYF. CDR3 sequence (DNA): TGTGCCAGCAGCCAAAACAGGGGGCAGGGGGAGACCCAGTACTTC.

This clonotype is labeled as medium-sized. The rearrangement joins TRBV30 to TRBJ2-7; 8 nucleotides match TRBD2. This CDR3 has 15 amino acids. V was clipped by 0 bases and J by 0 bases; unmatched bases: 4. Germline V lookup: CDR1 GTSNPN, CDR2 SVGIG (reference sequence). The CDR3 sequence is CAWSVAGAFSYEQYF. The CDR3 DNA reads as TGTGCCTGGAGTGTAGCGGGGGCCTTCTCCTACGAGCAGTACTTC.

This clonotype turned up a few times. The chain's CDR3 is CASSLARGRGTNEKLFF. CDR3 in DNA: TGTGCCAGCAGCTTAGCCCGGGGTAGGGGAACTAATGAAAAACTGTTTTTT. The rearrangement links TRBV7-9 to TRBJ1-4, with D tentatively TRBD1 (5 bases). The CDR3 has 17 amino acids. V was pared by 0 bases and J by 1 base, with 12 bases between. Germline CDR1 SEHNR, CDR2 FQNEAQ (reference sequence).